Following are 21 T cell receptor beta chains from one sample sequenced in a study of blood T cell repertoires in COVID-19. Data came from immunoSEQ multiplex PCR; TCRdb stores just in-frame clones and leaves some out. The sample has roughly 43,000 clones; about 88% are singletons. Input material: peripheral blood. The source of these receptors is a woman aged 70 to 79 in a cohort sampled during active COVID-19.

The genes are TRBV6-5 and TRBJ2-2, with 8 bases identical to TRBD2. The CDR3 spans 15 residues. The V gene's germline CDR1 is MNHEY and CDR2 SVGAGI. V was pared by 8 bases and J by 4 bases, with 9 bases of the junction left unmatched. CDR3 in DNA: TGTGCCAGCCAACTAGCGGAGGGAATCACCGGGGAGCTGTTTTTT. It is translated as CASQLAEGITGELFF.

This clone was found a few times. The chain has TRBV10-3 and TRBJ1-1; 9 positions match TRBD1. Germline V gives CDR1 ENHRY, CDR2 SYGVKD. With 7 bases clipped from V and 1 base from J, the junction kept 4 bases outside the gene matches. The CDR3 has 14 residues. CDR3 loop: CAITTGGSNTEAFF. The CDR3 bases are TGTGCCATCACGACAGGGGGTTCGAACACTGAAGCTTTCTTT.

This chain joins TRBV11-2 and TRBJ2-7; 7 nucleotides line up with TRBD1. The CDR3 contains 17 residues. Per germline, CDR1 SGHAT and CDR2 FQNNGV. V shed 0 bases and J 2 bases; nucleotides not matched to a gene: 10. The CDR3 spells CASSLELSDRAPYEQYF. CDR3 DNA sequence: TGTGCCAGCAGCTTAGAACTCTCTGACAGGGCCCCCTACGAGCAGTACTTC.

The CDR3 DNA follows: TGCGCCAGCAGCGATAGCGGGAGGGCCGCGATCAGCGAGCAGTTCTTC. Protein sequence: CASSDSGRAAISEQFF. V gene TRBV10-1 combines with J gene TRBJ2-1; 11 bases align to TRBD2. V was clipped by 6 bases and J by 10 bases; unmatched bases: 14. The germline V gene encodes CDR1 WNHNN and CDR2 SYGVQD (reference sequence). The CDR3 consists of 16 residues.

The V gene is TRBV5-4, the J gene TRBJ1-2, with 7 bases that match TRBD1. J was trimmed by 6 bases and V by 5 bases; bases with no gene match: 7. This CDR3 contains 13 residues. Germline V CDR1 and CDR2: SGHNT, YYREEE (reference sequence). The CDR3 coding sequence is TGTGCCAGCAGTGTCAGGGGGGCGGATGGCTACACCTTC. Its protein product is CASSVRGADGYTF.

The sample holds one count of this clone. This rearrangement joins TRBV5-3 to TRBJ2-3; TRBD2 agrees at 13 bases. TRBV5-3 qualifies as an ORF whose function is uncertain. Unmatched junction bases numbered 8, after V lost 1 base and J lost 0 bases. The CDR3 sequence is 19 residues long. CDR3 residues: CARSLNRTSGSWSTDTQYF. The CDR3 DNA follows: TGTGCCAGAAGCTTGAATCGGACTAGCGGGAGTTGGAGCACAGATACGCAGTATTTT.

This rearrangement joins TRBV5-1 to TRBJ2-3; 9 bases align to TRBD1. The CDR3 consists of 15 residues. Germline loops: CDR1 SGHRS, CDR2 YFSETQ. Trimming cost V 0 bases and J 6 bases; bases outside gene matches: 5. This CDR3 is CASSLGDRERDTQYF. The CDR3 region has the DNA TGCGCCAGCAGCTTGGGGGACAGGGAGCGGGATACGCAGTATTTT.

This sequence joins TRBV19 and TRBJ1-3; D is uncertain. The germline gives CDR1 LNHDA, CDR2 SQIVND (reference sequence). The CDR3 has 16 residues. V was shortened by 5 bases and J by 2 bases, with 16 bases between the two germline ends. CDR3 in DNA: TGTGCCAGTAGTTTAACGACGGCAGCGACTGGAAACACCATATATTTT. This codes for CASSLTTAATGNTIYF.

The chain carries TRBV10-1 and TRBJ2-1, with TRBD2 matching over 13 bases. V dropped 9 bases and J dropped 6; count of bases not matched to a gene: 8. The CDR3 sequence is 15 residues long. Looked up from germline, CDR1 is WNHNN and CDR2 is SYGVQD (reference sequence). In nucleotides, the CDR3 is TGCGCCAGGCGTACTAGCGGGAGGGCCTCCAATGAGCAGTTCTTC. Its translation is CARRTSGRASNEQFF.

This chain uses TRBV19 with TRBJ2-7; maybe TRBD1 (6 bases). The CDR3 has 14 amino acids. Trimming removed 6 bases from V and 3 bases from J, with 15 bases in between. The germline V gene encodes CDR1 LNHDA and CDR2 SQIVND (reference sequence). In DNA, the CDR3 is TGTGCCAGTAGCCTACAGGGACGGGACTACGAGCAGTACTTC. As protein: CASSLQGRDYEQYF.

The rearrangement links TRBV5-4 to TRBJ2-2; D may be TRBD1 (6 bases). This CDR3 has 16 amino acids. Between the trimmed V and J ends, which lost 4 bases and 0 bases, there was a span of 13 bases. Germline lookup yields CDR1 SGHNT and CDR2 YYREEE (reference sequence). CDR3 bases: TGTGCCAGCAGCCCCGGCTGGGGGCCGAACACCGGGGAGCTGTTTTTT. This encodes CASSPGWGPNTGELFF.

The chain employs TRBV18 and TRBJ2-2; D call uncertain. CDR3 length: 15 amino acids. The germline gives CDR1 KGHSH, CDR2 LQKENI. V was cut by 1 base and J by 1 base, with 7 bases left in between. The CDR3 spells CASSPQPRNTGELFF. CDR3 DNA: TGTGCCAGCTCACCACAGCCAAGGAACACCGGGGAGCTGTTTTTT. Drawing the rest from reference TRBV18 and TRBJ2-2, the complete variable domain is NAGVMQNPRHLVRRRGQEARLRCSPMKGHSHVYWYRQLPEEGLKFMVYLQKENIIDESGMPKERFSAEFPKEGPSILRIQQVVRGDSAAYFCASSPQPRNTGELFFGEGSRLTVL.

This clone has ten or more counts. This chain uses TRBV19 with TRBJ2-2, with 8 bases aligning to TRBD1. V trimming: 7 bases; J trimming: 5 bases; junction bases outside the gene matches: 24. The CDR3 has 20 amino acids. Germline V gene sequence: CDR1 LNHDA, CDR2 SQIVND (reference sequence). CDR3 loop: CASKVSPKIGATGETGELFF. The CDR3 nucleotides are TGTGCCAGTAAGGTCTCACCGAAGATTGGAGCGACAGGGGAAACCGGGGAGCTGTTTTTT.

The chain couples TRBV3-1 (or the pseudogene TRBV3-2) to TRBJ1-5; 8 bases align to TRBD1. Germline CDR1 is LGHDT and CDR2 is YNNKEL (reference sequence). Germline trimming cut 4 bases from V and 1 base from J; bases unmatched to any gene: 3. The CDR3 is 15 amino acids. This CDR3 is CASSPRTGSNQPQHF. For the CDR3, the DNA is TGTGCCAGCAGCCCAAGGACAGGGAGCAATCAGCCCCAGCATTTT.

V gene TRBV6-5 combines with J gene TRBJ2-3; D remains unclear. Trimming stripped 2 bases from V and 5 bases from J, with 14 bases between. The length of the CDR3 is 15 residues. Germline V gene data show CDR1 as MNHEY and CDR2 as SVGAGI. In DNA, the CDR3 is TGTGCCAGCAGTTACACTGGGCCTATGGGAGATACGCAGTATTTT. Amino acid sequence: CASSYTGPMGDTQYF.

V is TRBV18 and J is TRBJ1-1, with 7 bases aligning to TRBD1. The V segment lost 1 base and the J segment 6 bases; nucleotides outside the gene matches: 17. The germline gives CDR1 KGHSH, CDR2 LQKENI. This CDR3 is built from 18 residues. The CDR3: CASSPLSISPGQTAEAFF. The CDR3 nucleotides read TGTGCCAGCTCACCACTATCGATATCGCCGGGACAGACTGCTGAAGCTTTCTTT. The whole variable domain, remainder taken from reference TRBV18 and TRBJ1-1, is NAGVMQNPRHLVRRRGQEARLRCSPMKGHSHVYWYRQLPEEGLKFMVYLQKENIIDESGMPKERFSAEFPKEGPSILRIQQVVRGDSAAYFCASSPLSISPGQTAEAFFGQGTRLTVV.

This CDR3 is CAWTLGLAGVGNEQFF. In DNA form, the CDR3 reads TGTGCCTGGACTCTGGGACTAGCGGGAGTTGGCAATGAGCAGTTCTTC. The chain is built from TRBV30 and TRBJ2-1, with 14 bases matching TRBD2. The CDR3 is 16 residues long. J was trimmed by 6 bases and V by 4 bases; bases with no gene match: 8. In germline, CDR1 is GTSNPN, CDR2 SVGIG (reference sequence).

This chain joins TRBV28 and TRBJ1-4, with TRBD1 identical over 7 bases. The germline V gene has CDR1 MDHEN and CDR2 SYDVKM. The ends lost 5 bases at V and 1 base at J; junction bases unmatched: 7. The CDR3 sequence is 16 residues long. CDR3 residues: CASSLRQGITNEKLFF. The CDR3 bases are TGTGCCAGCAGTCTGAGACAGGGTATAACTAATGAAAAACTGTTTTTT.

The chain links TRBV14 to TRBJ1-1, with D perhaps matching TRBD1 (5 bases). Germline V gene data show CDR1 as SGHDN and CDR2 as FVKESK. CDR3 length: 14 amino acids. With 0 bases removed from V and 6 bases from J, the gap between germline ends came to 11 bases. CDR3 amino acids: CASSQEQGRSEAFF. Written as DNA, the CDR3 is TGTGCCAGCAGCCAAGAGCAGGGTAGGTCTGAAGCTTTCTTT.

V and J are TRBV5-1 and TRBJ2-1, with a possible D match to TRBD2 (5 bases). The CDR3 is made up of 16 amino acids. Trimming took off 0 bases at V and 7 bases at J, with 17 bases between the two ends. The germline V gene encodes CDR1 SGHRS and CDR2 YFSETQ. The CDR3 protein is CASSLAVTTPVNEQFF. CDR3 bases: TGCGCCAGCAGCTTGGCGGTGACTACCCCGGTAAATGAGCAGTTCTTC.

V and J are TRBV19 and TRBJ1-1; D gene uncertain. The CDR3 runs 13 residues. The V gene lost 3 bases and the J gene lost 8 bases, with 13 bases spanning the gap. The germline V gene encodes CDR1 LNHDA and CDR2 SQIVND (reference sequence). Written as DNA, the CDR3 is TGTGCCAGTAGTATCCGTATGGAGGGAGAAGCTTTCTTT. The encoded protein is CASSIRMEGEAFF.